The 31 T cell receptor beta chains in this list originate from one sample, sequenced in a study of blood T cell repertoires in COVID-19. The table came from immunoSEQ multiplex PCR; TCRdb's copy has only in-frame clones and leaves some out. Altogether around 470,000 clones are present, around 91% being singletons, with the ten largest covering 0.6%. The material sequenced was PBMCs or T cells enriched from blood (not recorded which). These receptors came from a man aged 18 to 30 who had recovered from COVID-19.

The rearrangement joins TRBV11-1 to TRBJ1-4, with 7 bases fitting TRBD1. V was pared by 5 bases and J by 8 bases, with 14 bases of the junction left unmatched. The CDR3 totals 16 residues. The germline V gene has CDR1 SGHAT and CDR2 FQDESV (reference sequence). The CDR3 bases are TGTGCCAGCAGCCCAGTTTTGGGGACAGTGAAGGAAAAACTGTTTTTT. It specifies CASSPVLGTVKEKLFF.

The chain carries TRBV10-3 and TRBJ1-2, with D perhaps matching TRBD1 (5 bases). The germline gives CDR1 ENHRY, CDR2 SYGVKD. The length of the CDR3 is 15 residues. V lost 0 bases and J lost 1, with 9 bases in between. The CDR3 coding sequence is TGTGCCATCAGTGAGTCGACAGCCCTTAACTATGGCTACACCTTC. Translating gives CAISESTALNYGYTF.

The chain carries TRBV5-1 and TRBJ2-3; 11 bases agree with TRBD2. This CDR3 comprises 15 residues. V gave up 2 bases and J gave up 6 bases; unmatched junction bases: 5. The germline V gene encodes CDR1 SGHRS and CDR2 YFSETQ. CDR3 sequence (DNA): TGCGCCAGCAGCTTACTAGCGGGAGAAAGGGATACGCAGTATTTT. The encoded protein is CASSLLAGERDTQYF.

The chain carries TRBV4-1 and TRBJ1-3; perhaps TRBD1 as D (5 bases). The CDR3 covers 15 residues. V lost 5 bases and J lost 2, with 13 bases in between. In germline, CDR1 is MGHRA, CDR2 YSYEKL. The CDR3, as DNA: TGCGCCAGCAGCGAAACCAGGGTCCCTGGAAACACCATATATTTT. It translates to CASSETRVPGNTIYF.

J is TRBJ2-7 and V is TRBV28; weak D call: TRBD1 (5 bases). The V gene lost 3 bases and the J gene lost 3 bases, with 9 bases spanning the gap. The CDR3 runs to 13 residues. Germline CDR1 reads MDHEN; CDR2 reads SYDVKM. The CDR3 spells CASSLGPIYEQYF. The CDR3 DNA reads as TGTGCCAGCAGTTTGGGGCCCATCTACGAGCAGTACTTC.

This chain links TRBV25-1 with TRBJ2-1, with D possibly matching TRBD2 (6 bases). CDR1 is MGHDK, CDR2 SYGVNS, per germline. This CDR3 has 14 residues. Trimming stripped 4 bases from V and 4 bases from J, with 11 bases between. This CDR3 reads CASSGGRIYNEQFF. CDR3 nucleotides: TGTGCCAGCAGTGGAGGGAGGATATACAATGAGCAGTTCTTC.

The chain carries TRBV5-4 and TRBJ1-2, with no clear D. Germline V lookup: CDR1 SGHNT, CDR2 YYREEE (reference sequence). The CDR3 length is 14 residues. V lost 1 base and J 2 bases, leaving 9 bases between the germline ends. The CDR3 here is CASSLSSRNYGYTF. The CDR3 DNA reads TGTGCCAGCAGCTTGAGCTCCAGGAACTATGGCTACACCTTC.

The chain uses TRBV2 and TRBJ1-5; 8 nucleotides align to TRBD1. This CDR3 is built from 14 residues. Per the germline V gene, CDR1 is SNHLY and CDR2 is FYNNEI. The ends lost 8 bases at V and 1 base at J; junction bases unmatched: 4. The CDR3 nucleotides are TGTGCCAGCCGGGACAGGTCGAGCAATCAGCCCCAGCATTTT. It specifies CASRDRSSNQPQHF. Full variable domain (missing parts from reference TRBV2 and TRBJ1-5): EPEVTQTPSHQVTQMGQEVILRCVPISNHLYFYWYRQILGQKVEFLVSFYNNEISEKSEIFDDQFSVERPDGSNFTLKIRSTKLEDSAMYFCASRDRSSNQPQHFGDGTRLSIL.

Worth noting for this clone: This sample also contains other DNA sequences that code for the same CDR3. The gene calls are TRBV2 and TRBJ1-1; 7 positions agree with TRBD1. Per the germline V gene, CDR1 is SNHLY and CDR2 is FYNNEI. This CDR3 has 11 amino acids. The V segment lost 6 bases and the J segment 8 bases; nucleotides outside the gene matches: 3. The CDR3 region has the DNA TGTGCCAGCAGAAGGGACAGAGAAGCTTTCTTT. Its translation: CASRRDREAFF.

The chain uses TRBV20-1 and TRBJ2-7; 8 nucleotides match TRBD2. The germline gives CDR1 DFQATT, CDR2 SNEGSKA (reference sequence). The CDR3 spans 13 residues. V dropped 3 bases and J dropped 2; count of bases not matched to a gene: 3. The CDR3 DNA follows: TGCAGTGCTAGTTCGGGGGGGACCTACGAGCAGTACTTC. The encoded protein is CSASSGGTYEQYF.

The chain joins TRBV15 to TRBJ1-1, with D possibly TRBD1 on 5 matching bases. V was pared by 0 bases and J by 1 base, with 15 bases between. The CDR3 sequence is 17 residues long. Germline CDR1 reads LNHNV; CDR2 reads YYDKDF (reference sequence). The chain's CDR3 is CATSRDPRQPRNTEAFF. The CDR3 DNA is TGTGCCACCAGCAGAGACCCAAGACAGCCCCGGAACACTGAAGCTTTCTTT. Using reference TRBV15 and TRBJ1-1 for the parts outside the CDR3, the full variable domain is DAMVIQNPRYQVTQFGKPVTLSCSQTLNHNVMYWYQQKSSQAPKLLFHYYDKDFNNEADTPDNFQSRRPNTSFCFLDIRSPGLGDTAMYLCATSRDPRQPRNTEAFFGQGTRLTVV.

The chain couples TRBV28 to TRBJ1-2; D remains ambiguous. Trimming took off 1 base at V and 7 bases at J, with 16 bases between the two ends. This CDR3 region has 15 residues. Per germline, CDR1 MDHEN and CDR2 SYDVKM. For the CDR3, the DNA is TGTGCCAGCAGTTTATTATACGCGACTTCGGTTGGCTACACCTTC. Translating it yields CASSLLYATSVGYTF.

The chain has TRBV5-8 and TRBJ1-5; D ambiguous. This CDR3 comprises 13 residues. Germline CDR1 SGHTS, CDR2 YDEGEE. V lost 4 bases to trimming and J lost 4 bases, with 9 bases between them. For the CDR3, the DNA is TGTGCCAGCAGCGATACACCAAATCAGCCCCAGCATTTT. Encoded protein: CASSDTPNQPQHF. Drawing the rest from reference TRBV5-8 and TRBJ1-5, the complete variable domain is EAGVTQSPTHLIKTRGQQATLRCSPISGHTSVYWYQQALGLGLQFLLWYDEGEERNRGNFPPRFSGRQFPNYSSELNVNALELEDSALYLCASSDTPNQPQHFGDGTRLSIL.

The chain has TRBV20-1 and TRBJ2-7; D might be TRBD1 (6 bases). CDR1 DFQATT and CDR2 SNEGSKA come from the germline V gene (reference sequence). V dropped 6 bases and J dropped 4 bases, with 10 bases sitting between them. The CDR3 is 11 amino acids. In DNA form, the CDR3 reads TGCAGTGCGCGACAGGAATACGAGCAGTACTTC. It specifies CSARQEYEQYF.

This clone has a single count. The genes are TRBV6-4 and TRBJ2-5, with 8 bases lining up with TRBD1. CDR3 size: 15 residues. V lost 6 bases and J lost 2; bases outside the gene matches: 8. Germline CDR1 and CDR2: MRHNA and SNTAGT. For the CDR3, the DNA is TGTGCCAGCAGCCCTCGGGACAGGAGACAAGAGACCCAGTACTTC. Translating gives CASSPRDRRQETQYF.

V is TRBV30 and J is TRBJ1-2, with a tentative D call TRBD1 (6 bases). The CDR3 is 16 residues long. V lost 6 bases and J lost 3, with 23 bases in between. CDR1 GTSNPN and CDR2 SVGIG come from the germline V gene (reference sequence). The CDR3 coding sequence is TGTGCCTGCATAACCCCAGGGGCGGATTGGTACTATGGCTACACCTTC. Its protein is CACITPGADWYYGYTF.

This sequence joins TRBV27 and TRBJ1-1; D call uncertain. CDR1 and CDR2 from the germline V gene are MNHEY and SMNVEV (reference sequence). The CDR3 runs 15 residues. V gave up 1 base and J gave up 5 bases, with 14 bases separating them. CDR3 loop: CASSLWGGMGTEAFF. The CDR3 bases are TGTGCCAGCAGTTTATGGGGAGGAATGGGGACTGAAGCTTTCTTT.

The chain has TRBV6-5 and TRBJ2-1; 7 bases line up with TRBD2. With V trimmed by 7 bases and J by 1 base, 4 bases remained unmatched. The CDR3 has 14 residues. Germline V CDR1 and CDR2: MNHEY, SVGAGI. The CDR3 region is CASTPGGSYNEQFF. In DNA form, the CDR3 reads TGTGCCAGCACGCCGGGAGGTTCCTACAATGAGCAGTTCTTC.

V is TRBV11-2 and J is TRBJ1-2; TRBD1 is a possible D gene (5 bases). The CDR3 is 11 residues long. CDR1 SGHAT and CDR2 FQNNGV come from the germline V gene. V gave up 7 bases and J gave up 6 bases, with 9 bases separating them. CDR3 DNA: TGTGCCAGCACCGTAGGGGATGGCTACACCTTC. The encoded protein is CASTVGDGYTF.

The CDR3 nucleotides read TGTGCCAGCAGCCATTCTGCGGGAGCGATAGGGGAGCTGTTTTTT. As protein: CASSHSAGAIGELFF. The chain links TRBV3-1 (or the pseudogene TRBV3-2) to TRBJ2-2; 7 bases agree with TRBD2. Germline trimming cut 3 bases from V and 8 bases from J; bases unmatched to any gene: 9. This CDR3 region has 15 residues. CDR1 LGHDT and CDR2 YNNKEL come from the germline V gene (reference sequence).

The rearrangement links TRBV9 to TRBJ2-7, with D unresolved. CDR3 length: 14 amino acids. From germline, CDR1 is SGDLS and CDR2 YYNGEE. The ends were cut back, 0 bases at V and 7 bases at J, with 14 bases in the middle. CDR3 DNA: TGTGCCAGCAGCGTAGGATCCGGGTTGGAGGAGCAGTACTTC. Encoded protein: CASSVGSGLEEQYF. The entire variable domain, with the rest obtained from reference TRBV9 and TRBJ2-7, is as follows: DSGVTQTPKHLITATGQRVTLRCSPRSGDLSVYWYQQSLDQGLQFLIQYYNGEERAKGNILERFSAQQFPDLHSELNLSSLELGDSALYFCASSVGSGLEEQYFGPGTRLTVT.

The table lists this clone with a count of one. This rearrangement joins TRBV6-1 to TRBJ2-7; D may be TRBD1 (5 bases). Trimming stripped 1 base from V and 3 bases from J, with 10 bases between. Germline values: CDR1 MNHNS, CDR2 SASEGT. This CDR3 is built from 14 residues. The CDR3 DNA follows: TGTGCCAGCAGTGAAGGCGACAGTTACTACGAGCAGTACTTC. As protein: CASSEGDSYYEQYF.

The gene calls are TRBV14 and TRBJ1-1; possibly TRBD1 for D (6 bases). The germline CDR1 and CDR2 sequences are SGHDN and FVKESK. The germline V and J ends were trimmed by 1 base and 7 bases, with 13 bases remaining between them. The CDR3 loop spans 14 amino acids. The CDR3 sequence is CASSQAGAVNEAFF. The CDR3 DNA reads as TGTGCCAGCAGCCAAGCAGGGGCGGTAAATGAAGCTTTCTTT.

V gene TRBV4-1 combines with J gene TRBJ1-1, with a possible D match to TRBD1 (6 bases). CDR3 size: 15 residues. With 0 bases removed from V and 2 bases from J, the gap between germline ends came to 10 bases. Germline-derived CDR1 and CDR2 are MGHRA and YSYEKL. CDR3 DNA: TGCGCCAGCAGCCAAGATTGGACAGTTAACACTGAAGCTTTCTTT. Translating it yields CASSQDWTVNTEAFF.

This clone has only one observation. V usage is TRBV5-5 and J usage is TRBJ2-7, with a possible D match to TRBD2 (6 bases). Looked up from germline, CDR1 is SGHKS and CDR2 is YYEKEE (reference sequence). The germline V and J ends were trimmed by 2 bases and 6 bases, with 15 bases remaining between them. CDR3 length equals 14 residues. CDR3 coding DNA: TGTGCCAGCAGCTTCCCGGGGGAGAACAGCGAGCAGTACTTC. This codes for CASSFPGENSEQYF.

CDR3 sequence (DNA): TGTGCCAGCAGCTTAGTCGCCTACTATAATTCACCCCTCCACTTT. Its translation: CASSLVAYYNSPLHF. V is TRBV7-2 and J is TRBJ1-6; no clear D gene. The CDR3 consists of 15 residues. Looked up from germline, CDR1 is SGHTA and CDR2 is FQGNSA. Between the trimmed V and J ends, which lost 1 base and 3 bases, there was a span of 7 bases.

The V call is TRBV11-3, the J call TRBJ2-1; weak D call: TRBD1 (6 bases). Germline V gene data show CDR1 as SGHNT and CDR2 as YENEEA. Trimming took 0 bases from V and 3 from J, leaving 12 bases between them. This CDR3 is built from 16 residues. For the CDR3, the DNA is TGTGCCAGCAGCTTAGATGTGGGGGACAACTACAATGAGCAGTTCTTC. It encodes CASSLDVGDNYNEQFF.

This clone was counted ten times or more. This chain connects TRBV14 to TRBJ2-3, with 11 bases fitting TRBD2. Looked up from germline, CDR1 is SGHDN and CDR2 is FVKESK. V lost 2 bases, J lost 4 bases, and 8 bases stayed unmatched. CDR3 length: 17 residues. The CDR3 nucleotides read TGTGCCAGCAGCCAATCCCCACTAGCGGGAGTTTCAGATACGCAGTATTTT. Residues: CASSQSPLAGVSDTQYF.

The chain has TRBV30 and TRBJ2-3; 16 bases fit TRBD2. Germline assignment: CDR1 GTSNPN and CDR2 SVGIG (reference sequence). V gave up 3 bases and J gave up 2 bases; unmatched junction bases: 11. CDR3 length: 19 residues. CDR3 amino acids: CAWRAGLAGGASLTDTQYF. The CDR3 DNA reads TGTGCCTGGAGAGCGGGACTAGCGGGGGGGGCCTCTCTCACAGATACGCAGTATTTT.

The V call is TRBV10-3, the J call TRBJ2-3, with 7 bases aligning to TRBD2. The V gene end was trimmed by 0 bases and the J gene end by 2 bases; junction bases not matched to a gene: 2. CDR3 size: 15 residues. Per the germline V gene, CDR1 is ENHRY and CDR2 is SYGVKD. CDR3 coding DNA: TGTGCCATCAGTGAGTCGCGGGGGACCACAGATACGCAGTATTTT. Protein sequence: CAISESRGTTDTQYF.

The chain is built from TRBV24-1 and TRBJ1-2; D perhaps matches TRBD1 (5 bases). The CDR3 has 15 amino acids. The ends were cut back, 8 bases at V and 4 bases at J, with 19 bases in the middle. Per the germline V gene, CDR1 is KGHDR and CDR2 is SFDVKD. Here the CDR3 reads CATMKNKGATYGYTF. The CDR3 coding sequence is TGTGCCACCATGAAGAATAAAGGGGCAACCTATGGCTACACCTTC.